The 7 T cell receptor beta chains given below trace back to one sample, sequenced in a study of neurological immune-mediated disorders. Via MiXCR, TCRdb re-called the 5' RACE reads, giving one row per CDR3 protein. This table has 95,000 to 150,000 distinct CDR3 sequences, roughly 3.4% appearing once. Sequenced sample: PBMCs. The receptor set was obtained from a woman aged 25 to 39 with multiple sclerosis.

The sample holds many counts of this clonotype. The chain links TRBV20-1 to TRBJ2-7, with 10 bases that match TRBD2. This CDR3 has 14 residues. Trimming removed 2 bases from V and 4 bases from J; junction bases left unmatched: 5. Germline V gives CDR1 DFQATT, CDR2 SNEGSKA (reference sequence). This CDR3 is CSARPLAGVYEQYF. The CDR3, as DNA: TGCAGTGCTAGACCCCTAGCGGGAGTTTACGAGCAGTACTTC.

This clonotype was counted at least ten times. The chain is built from TRBV4-3 and TRBJ1-2; TRBD1 is a possible D gene (5 bases). The CDR3 is 15 residues long. CDR1 is LGHNA, CDR2 YSLEER, per germline. Trimming took 1 base from V and 7 from J, leaving 16 bases between them. CDR3 coding DNA: TGCGCCAGCAGCCAAGGGGCAGGGAAGTCTACTGGCTACACCTTC. Its protein product is CASSQGAGKSTGYTF.

This clonotype was detected many times. V gene TRBV20-1 combines with J gene TRBJ2-5; tentative D call: TRBD2 (6 bases). Trimming pared 3 bases from V and 1 base from J, leaving 12 bases between. The CDR3 totals 14 residues. CDR1 is DFQATT, CDR2 SNEGSKA, per germline (reference sequence). DNA of the CDR3: TGCAGTGCTAGCCGGCTAGCGAGCCAAGAGACCCAGTACTTC. Residues: CSASRLASQETQYF.

In its sample, this clonotype was seen many times. V is TRBV20-1 and J is TRBJ2-1; 8 nucleotides line up with TRBD2. The CDR3 length is 14 residues. J was trimmed by 10 bases and V by 5 bases; bases with no gene match: 13. Germline V gives CDR1 DFQATT, CDR2 SNEGSKA (reference sequence). The CDR3 is CSAPTLAGGREQFF. CDR3 DNA sequence: TGCAGTGCTCCGACCCTGGCGGGAGGTAGGGAGCAGTTCTTC.

The rearrangement uses TRBV7-2 and TRBJ1-1; weak D call: TRBD1 (6 bases). Between the trimmed V and J ends, which lost 5 bases and 3 bases, there was a span of 19 bases. CDR3 size: 16 residues. From germline, CDR1 is SGHTA and CDR2 FQGNSA. The CDR3 nucleotides read TGTGCCAGCAGCCCTTATGGGGGGCAGGGGCACACTGAAGCTTTCTTT. Translating gives CASSPYGGQGHTEAFF.

This clonotype was recorded at least ten times. The chain is built from TRBV15 and TRBJ2-4; D may be TRBD1 or TRBD2 (5 bases each). The CDR3 runs 19 residues. The V gene lost 0 bases and the J gene lost 0 bases, with 18 bases spanning the gap. The germline V gene has CDR1 LNHNV and CDR2 YYDKDF (reference sequence). DNA of the CDR3: TGTGCCACCAGCAGAGATAAGACGGGACCCGGGGTAGCCAAAAACATTCAGTACTTC. This sequence encodes CATSRDKTGPGVAKNIQYF.

This clonotype showed up many times. The V gene is TRBV4-3, the J gene TRBJ1-1, with 8 bases identical to TRBD1. This CDR3 has 15 residues. Germline trimming cut 5 bases from V and 4 bases from J; bases unmatched to any gene: 9. Germline assignment: CDR1 LGHNA and CDR2 YSLEER. CDR3 in DNA: TGCGCCAGCAGCTCTGACAGGGGCTTCGGCACTGAAGCTTTCTTT. Protein: CASSSDRGFGTEAFF.